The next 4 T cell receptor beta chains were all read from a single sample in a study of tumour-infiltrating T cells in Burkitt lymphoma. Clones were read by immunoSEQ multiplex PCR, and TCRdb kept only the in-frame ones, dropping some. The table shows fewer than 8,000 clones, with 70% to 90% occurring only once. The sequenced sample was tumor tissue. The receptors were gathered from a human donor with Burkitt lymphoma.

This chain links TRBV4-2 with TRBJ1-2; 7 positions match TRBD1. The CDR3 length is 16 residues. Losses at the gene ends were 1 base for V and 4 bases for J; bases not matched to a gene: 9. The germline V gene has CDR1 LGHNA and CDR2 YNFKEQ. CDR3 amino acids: CASSQVRQGERYGYTF. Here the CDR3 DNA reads TGTGCCAGCAGCCAAGTACGTCAGGGGGAGCGCTATGGCTACACCTTC.

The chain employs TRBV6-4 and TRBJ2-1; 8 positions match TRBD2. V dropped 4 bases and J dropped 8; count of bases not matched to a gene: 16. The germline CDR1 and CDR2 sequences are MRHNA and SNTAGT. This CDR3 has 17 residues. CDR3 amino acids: CASSVGAGVNHLDEQFF. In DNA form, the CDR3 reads TGTGCCAGCAGTGTTGGAGCGGGGGTTAATCATTTGGATGAGCAGTTCTTC.

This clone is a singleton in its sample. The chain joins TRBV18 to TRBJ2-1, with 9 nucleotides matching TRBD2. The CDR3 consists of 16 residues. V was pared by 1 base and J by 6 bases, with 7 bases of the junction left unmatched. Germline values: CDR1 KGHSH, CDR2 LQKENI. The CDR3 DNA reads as TGTGCCAGCTCACCACTTGCGGGAGGGCCACGCAATGAGCAGTTCTTC. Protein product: CASSPLAGGPRNEQFF.

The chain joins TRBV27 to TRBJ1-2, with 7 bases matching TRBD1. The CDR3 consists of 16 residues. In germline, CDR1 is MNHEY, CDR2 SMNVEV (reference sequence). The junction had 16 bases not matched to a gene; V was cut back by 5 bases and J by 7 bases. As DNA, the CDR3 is TGTGCCAGCAGTAAGACAGGGTGGGATAGGGGATTTGGCTACACCTTC. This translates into CASSKTGWDRGFGYTF.